The clone carrying this TCR beta chain appeared many times. These data are taken from a study of Graves' ophthalmopathy and Graves' hyperthyroidism. V was trimmed by 0 bases and J by 11 bases, leaving 20 bases between them. The CDR3 is 15 amino acids. CDR1 and CDR2 from the germline V gene are SGHDT and YYEEEE. CDR3 regions of TCR beta were amplified from RNA transcripts. Second-round multiplex PCR followed a first-round RT-PCR using HTBI primers. MiXCR was run by TCRdb on the multiplex PCR reads, yielding one entry per CDR3 protein. The sample lists approximately 330,000 distinct CDR3 sequences, 17% occurring once.

Sequenced material: peripheral blood. The receptor was derived from an adult man with Graves' ophthalmopathy. This chain uses TRBV5-6 with TRBJ1-1, with D perhaps matching TRBD1 (5 bases). The DNA of the CDR3 is TGTGCCAGCAGCTTGGCCTTGGAGCATAAAAGGGGCGCTTTCTTT. Its protein product is CASSLALEHKRGAFF. The full variable domain, in which reference TRBV5-6 and TRBJ1-1 provide the parts outside the CDR3, is DAGVTQSPTHLIKTRGQQVTLRCSPKSGHDTVSWYQQALGQGPQFIFQYYEEEERQRGNFPDRFSGHQFPNYSSELNVNALLLGDSALYLCASSLALEHKRGAFFGQGTRLTVV.